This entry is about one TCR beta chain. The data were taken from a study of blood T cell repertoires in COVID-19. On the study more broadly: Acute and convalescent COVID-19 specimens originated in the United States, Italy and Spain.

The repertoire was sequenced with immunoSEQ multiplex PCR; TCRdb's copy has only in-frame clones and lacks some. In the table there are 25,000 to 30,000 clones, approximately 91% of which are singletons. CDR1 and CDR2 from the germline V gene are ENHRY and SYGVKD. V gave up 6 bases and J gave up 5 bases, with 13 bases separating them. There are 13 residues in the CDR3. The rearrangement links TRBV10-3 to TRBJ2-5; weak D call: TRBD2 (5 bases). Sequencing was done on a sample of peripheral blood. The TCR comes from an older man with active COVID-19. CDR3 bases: TGTGCCATCAGGGACTCTATGGGGGAGACCCAGTACTTC. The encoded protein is CAIRDSMGETQYF.